This TCR beta chain was captured in a study of blood T cell repertoires in COVID-19. Study-level background: COVID-19 samples collected from the United States, Italy and Spain covered acute and convalescent phases.

Study members were between about 18 and 95 years old and lived in 25 or so US regions. Comments on this clone: The junction and the germline gene differ at one end; a read error may be behind it.

Germline V gene sequence: CDR1 MNHEY, CDR2 SVGAGI. The CDR3 spans 13 residues. Original processing methods: Estimation of nucleated cell counts was performed using reference gene primer amplification. Assay used: immunoSEQ multiplex PCR; TCRdb lists only in-frame clones, some missing. That table is the source of V, J and clone size, and D and trimming were worked out from the DNA. The sample contains about 190,000 clones, under 80% of which appear only once. The clonotype comes from a woman between 50 and 59 years old with acute COVID-19. The chain couples TRBV6-5 to TRBJ1-2; TRBD1 agrees at 8 bases. Material: PBMCs or T cells enriched from blood (not recorded which). CDR3 bases: TGTGCGAGCACCCCGACAGGGGACTATGGCTACACCTTC. Amino acid sequence: CASTPTGDYGYTF.